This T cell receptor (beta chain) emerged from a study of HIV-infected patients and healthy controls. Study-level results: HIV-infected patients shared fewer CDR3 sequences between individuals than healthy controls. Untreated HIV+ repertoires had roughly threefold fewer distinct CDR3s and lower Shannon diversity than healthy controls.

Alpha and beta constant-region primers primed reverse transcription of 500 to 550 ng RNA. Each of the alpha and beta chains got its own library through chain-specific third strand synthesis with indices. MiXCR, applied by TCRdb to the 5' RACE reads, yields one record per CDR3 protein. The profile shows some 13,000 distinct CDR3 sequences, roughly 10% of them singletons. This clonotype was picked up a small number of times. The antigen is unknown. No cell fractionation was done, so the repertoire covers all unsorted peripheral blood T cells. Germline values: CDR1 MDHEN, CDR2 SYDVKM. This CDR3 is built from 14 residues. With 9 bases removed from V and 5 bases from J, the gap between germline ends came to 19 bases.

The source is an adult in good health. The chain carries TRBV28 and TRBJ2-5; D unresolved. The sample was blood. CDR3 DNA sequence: TGTGCCAGTACCAAAGCAGTACCAGTGGAGACCCAGTACTTC. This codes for CASTKAVPVETQYF.